A single sample is the source of the 14 T cell receptor beta chains below, sequenced in a study of early T cells in non-severe SARS-CoV-2 infection. TCRdb redid the calling of the 5' RACE reads with MiXCR, one entry per CDR3 protein. The table has some 30,000 distinct CDR3 sequences, 5.8% seen once. The sample consisted of whole blood. The receptors shown here come from an adult who was a healthcare worker with PCR-confirmed SARS-CoV-2 infection or an uninfected control (not recorded which).

This clonotype was observed a handful of times. The chain carries TRBV12-3 or TRBV12-4 and TRBJ2-7, with D perhaps matching TRBD1 or TRBD2 (6 bases each). The CDR3 covers 14 residues. The V and J ends lost 6 bases and 7 bases respectively, with 19 bases between them. CDR3 bases: TGTGCCAGCAGAACGGGGGCCCTCTCCTCGGAGCAGTACTTC. Translated, it gives CASRTGALSSEQYF.

This clonotype was seen a handful of times. The chain links TRBV4-3 to TRBJ2-3; 12 nucleotides agree with TRBD2. There are 16 residues in the CDR3. The germline V gene encodes CDR1 LGHNA and CDR2 YSLEER. Trimming cost V 4 bases and J 2 bases; bases outside gene matches: 4. The CDR3 region has the DNA TGCGCCAGCAGCCCGCGACTAGCGGGGGCCACAGATACGCAGTATTTT. Protein product: CASSPRLAGATDTQYF.

This clonotype has a count of ten or more. The chain couples TRBV12-3 or TRBV12-4 to TRBJ2-4; 10 bases agree with TRBD2. The CDR3 length is 15 residues. J lost 5 bases, V lost 6 bases, and 7 bases had no gene match. The CDR3 DNA reads as TGTGCCAGCAGATCAGCGGGGGGGCTTGAAAACATTCAGTACTTC. Encoded protein: CASRSAGGLENIQYF.

This clonotype was detected ten times or more. The gene calls are TRBV18 and TRBJ2-7; D possibly matches TRBD1 or TRBD2 (6 bases each). CDR1 is KGHSH and CDR2 is LQKENI in the germline V gene. V was pared by 6 bases and J by 3 bases, with 15 bases between. The CDR3 is 14 amino acids. DNA for the CDR3: TGTGCCAGCTCCCCAGGGGACTTATTCTACGAGCAGTACTTC. Amino acids: CASSPGDLFYEQYF.

This clonotype was observed a few times. The chain links TRBV6-5 to TRBJ2-5; D is perhaps TRBD2 (6 bases). Germline V gene lookup returns CDR1 MNHEY and CDR2 SVGAGI. The CDR3 spans 12 residues. Between the trimmed V and J ends, which lost 5 bases and 5 bases, there was a span of 9 bases. CDR3 bases: TGTGCCAGCAGTGGGACTGGGGAGACCCAGTACTTC. This codes for CASSGTGETQYF.

This clonotype was detected ten times or more. V and J are TRBV7-2 and TRBJ2-7; D is unclear. Germline loops: CDR1 SGHTA, CDR2 FQGNSA. Between the trimmed V and J ends, which lost 1 base and 6 bases, there was a span of 25 bases. The CDR3 is 18 amino acids. The CDR3 DNA sequence: TGTGCCAGCAGCTTAGATATAGGTGTGATTACAGCCACTGCCGAGCAGTACTTC. Amino acids: CASSLDIGVITATAEQYF.

At least ten counts were recorded for this clonotype. This sequence joins TRBV6-5 and TRBJ2-1, with 7 bases that match TRBD2. With 6 bases clipped from V and 4 bases from J, the junction kept 15 bases outside the gene matches. This CDR3 comprises 17 residues. CDR1 and CDR2 (germline): MNHEY, SVGAGI. CDR3: CASSDRGGAFGYNEQFF. CDR3 in DNA: TGTGCCAGCAGCGATAGGGGAGGGGCCTTTGGATACAATGAGCAGTTCTTC.

Many counts were recorded for this clonotype. V gene TRBV19 combines with J gene TRBJ2-3; no reliable D call. The CDR3 extends over 12 amino acids. The V gene lost 6 bases and the J gene lost 5 bases, with 9 bases spanning the gap. From germline, CDR1 is LNHDA and CDR2 SQIVND (reference sequence). This CDR3 reads CASRLSGDTQYF. In nucleotides, the CDR3 is TGTGCCAGTAGACTCTCCGGAGATACGCAGTATTTT.

This clonotype was counted many times. The CDR3 protein is CASTHNGWRANTGELFF. The CDR3 DNA follows: TGTGCCAGCACCCATAACGGCTGGCGGGCGAACACCGGGGAGCTGTTTTTT. The chain has TRBV7-8 and TRBJ2-2; D perhaps matches TRBD2 (5 bases). V was cut by 7 bases and J by 0 bases, with 18 bases left in between. CDR1 and CDR2 (germline): SGHVS, FQNEAQ. CDR3 size: 17 residues.

Relative to its sample, this clonotype is medium-sized. The V and J genes are TRBV6-4 and TRBJ2-3; D unresolved. Germline values: CDR1 MRHNA, CDR2 SNTAGT. V was clipped by 7 bases and J by 1 base, with 12 bases between them. The length of the CDR3 is 14 residues. The CDR3 coding sequence is TGTGCCAGCAAAAAGGAGAGTGGCACAGATACGCAGTATTTT. It specifies CASKKESGTDTQYF.

This chain connects TRBV12-3 or TRBV12-4 to TRBJ2-1, with a possible D match to TRBD1 (6 bases). There are 15 residues in the CDR3. Trimming shortened V by 5 bases and J by 2 bases, and 13 bases separated the two germline ends. DNA of the CDR3: TGTGCCAGCAGTCAGGGGAACATGGCCTACAATGAGCAGTTCTTC. The encoded protein is CASSQGNMAYNEQFF.

This clonotype was counted many times. The CDR3 sequence is CASSRHADTQYF. CDR3 nucleotide sequence: TGTGCCAGCAGCCGCCACGCAGATACGCAGTATTTT. The chain recombines TRBV7-2 with TRBJ2-3; D is unresolved. This CDR3 contains 12 residues. The V end lost 5 bases, the J end lost 4 bases, and 7 bases lay between the germline ends. Germline CDR1 reads SGHTA; CDR2 reads FQGNSA.

This clonotype has a count of ten or more. The chain recombines TRBV12-3 or TRBV12-4 with TRBJ1-2, with D tentatively TRBD1 (5 bases). The CDR3 totals 14 residues. V lost 5 bases and J lost 5, with 15 bases in between. For the CDR3, the DNA is TGTGCCAGCAGTCCTTTGAGGGGTGGATATGGCTACACCTTC. This codes for CASSPLRGGYGYTF.

This clonotype was counted at least ten times. The V gene is TRBV20-1, the J gene TRBJ2-1; 7 bases are a match to TRBD1. This CDR3 contains 15 residues. The germline CDR1 and CDR2 sequences are DFQATT and SNEGSKA (reference sequence). The V gene end was trimmed by 2 bases and the J gene end by 6 bases; junction bases not matched to a gene: 10. This CDR3 is CSARPAQGVSNEQFF. The CDR3 DNA follows: TGCAGTGCTAGACCGGCCCAGGGGGTGAGCAATGAGCAGTTCTTC.